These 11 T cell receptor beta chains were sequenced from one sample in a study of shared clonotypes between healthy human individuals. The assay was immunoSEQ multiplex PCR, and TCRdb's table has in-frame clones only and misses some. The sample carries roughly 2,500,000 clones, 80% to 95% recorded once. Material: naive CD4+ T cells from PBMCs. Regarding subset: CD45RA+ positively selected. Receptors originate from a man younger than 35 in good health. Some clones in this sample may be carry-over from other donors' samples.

In DNA form, the CDR3 reads TGTGCCAGCAGCCAAGATTATCACCAAGGGGGGGAAGCTTTCTTT. Its protein product is CASSQDYHQGGEAFF. The rearrangement uses TRBV4-2 and TRBJ1-1; D may be TRBD1 (6 bases). Trimming pared 0 bases from V and 8 bases from J, leaving 16 bases between. The CDR3 has 15 amino acids. Germline loops: CDR1 LGHNA, CDR2 YNFKEQ.

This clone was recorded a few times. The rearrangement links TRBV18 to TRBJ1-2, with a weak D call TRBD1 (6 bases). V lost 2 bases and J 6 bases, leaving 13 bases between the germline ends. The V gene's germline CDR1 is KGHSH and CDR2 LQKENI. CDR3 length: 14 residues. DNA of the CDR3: TGTGCCAGCTCACCATTAGAGTCAGGGGATGGCTACACCTTC. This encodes CASSPLESGDGYTF.

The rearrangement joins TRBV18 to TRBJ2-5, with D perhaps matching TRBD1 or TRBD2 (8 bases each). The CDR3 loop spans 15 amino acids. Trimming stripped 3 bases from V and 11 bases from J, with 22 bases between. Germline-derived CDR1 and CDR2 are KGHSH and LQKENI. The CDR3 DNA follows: TGTGCCAGCTCACCTGGGACAGGCCAAGCGGGGGAGCAGTACTTC. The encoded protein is CASSPGTGQAGEQYF.

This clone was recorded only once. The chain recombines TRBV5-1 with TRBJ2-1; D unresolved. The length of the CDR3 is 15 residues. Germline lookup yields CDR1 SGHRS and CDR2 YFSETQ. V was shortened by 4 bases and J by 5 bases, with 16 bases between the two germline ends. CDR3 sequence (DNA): TGCGCCAGCAGCCGCGTTGAGGTCCCCGACAATGAGCAGTTCTTC. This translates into CASSRVEVPDNEQFF.

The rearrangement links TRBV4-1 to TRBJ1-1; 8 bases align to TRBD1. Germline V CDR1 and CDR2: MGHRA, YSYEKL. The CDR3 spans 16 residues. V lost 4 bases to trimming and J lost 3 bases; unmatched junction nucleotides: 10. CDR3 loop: CASSLIQGARDTEAFF. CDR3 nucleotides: TGCGCCAGCAGCCTTATTCAGGGGGCGCGGGACACTGAAGCTTTCTTT.

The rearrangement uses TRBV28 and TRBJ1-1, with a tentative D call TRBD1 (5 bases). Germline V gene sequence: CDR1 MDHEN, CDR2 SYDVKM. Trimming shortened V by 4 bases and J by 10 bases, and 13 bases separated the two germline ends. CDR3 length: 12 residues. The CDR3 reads CASSSPPGRAFF. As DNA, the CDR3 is TGTGCCAGCAGTTCCCCCCCAGGGAGAGCTTTCTTT.

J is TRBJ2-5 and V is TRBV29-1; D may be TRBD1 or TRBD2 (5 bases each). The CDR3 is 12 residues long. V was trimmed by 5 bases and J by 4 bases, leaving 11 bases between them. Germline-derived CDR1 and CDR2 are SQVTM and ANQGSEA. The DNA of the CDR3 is TGCAGCGTTTATGAGGGGTCAGAGACCCAGTACTTC. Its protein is CSVYEGSETQYF.

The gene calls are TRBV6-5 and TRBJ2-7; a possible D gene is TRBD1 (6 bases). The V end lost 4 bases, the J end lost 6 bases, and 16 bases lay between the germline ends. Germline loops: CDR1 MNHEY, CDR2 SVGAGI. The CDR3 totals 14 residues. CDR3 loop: CASSFEDSRREQYF. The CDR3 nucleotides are TGTGCCAGCAGTTTCGAGGACAGTAGGCGCGAGCAGTACTTC.

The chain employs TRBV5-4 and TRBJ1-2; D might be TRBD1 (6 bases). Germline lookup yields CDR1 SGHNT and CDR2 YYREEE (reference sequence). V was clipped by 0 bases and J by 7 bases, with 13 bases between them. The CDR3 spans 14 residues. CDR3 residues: CASSLAVRGSGYTF. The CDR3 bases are TGTGCCAGCAGCTTGGCCGTCAGGGGAAGTGGCTACACCTTC.

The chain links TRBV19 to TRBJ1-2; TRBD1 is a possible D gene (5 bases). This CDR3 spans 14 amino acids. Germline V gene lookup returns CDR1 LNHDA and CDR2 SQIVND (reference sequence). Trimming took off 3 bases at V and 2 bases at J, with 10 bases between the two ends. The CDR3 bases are TGTGCCAGTAGTATTTCTGACAGAAACTATGGCTACACCTTC. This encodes CASSISDRNYGYTF.

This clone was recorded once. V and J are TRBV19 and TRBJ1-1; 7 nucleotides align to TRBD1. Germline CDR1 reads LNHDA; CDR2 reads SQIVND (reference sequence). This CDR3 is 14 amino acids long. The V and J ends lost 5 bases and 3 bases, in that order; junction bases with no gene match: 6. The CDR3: CASSGRGPDTEAFF. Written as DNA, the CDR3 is TGTGCCAGTAGTGGAAGGGGGCCGGACACTGAAGCTTTCTTT.